The source of this T cell receptor beta chain is a study of blood T cell repertoires in COVID-19. The overall study: T cells, B-cell-depleted T cells, or PBMCs supplied cDNA or gDNA.

This clone came up once. As processed by the authors: Scientists estimated how many nucleated cells there were by amplifying reference gene primers. Produced via immunoSEQ multiplex PCR; TCRdb's table is partial and in-frame only. V and J calls and clone size are given by that table; D and trimming were obtained from the DNA. The table includes under 40,000 clones, around 87% detected once. This CDR3 is 18 amino acids long. CDR1 and CDR2 (germline): LNHDA, SQIVND (reference sequence). V lost 1 base and J lost 3, with 21 bases in between. The receptor was isolated from a man in his sixties with active COVID-19. This chain links TRBV19 with TRBJ1-1; TRBD1 is a possible D gene (5 bases). Sequences were obtained from peripheral blood. The CDR3 DNA sequence: TGTGCCAGTAGTATAGCCCCGGTAGGGGATGCCGAAGACACTGAAGCTTTCTTT. Protein sequence: CASSIAPVGDAEDTEAFF.